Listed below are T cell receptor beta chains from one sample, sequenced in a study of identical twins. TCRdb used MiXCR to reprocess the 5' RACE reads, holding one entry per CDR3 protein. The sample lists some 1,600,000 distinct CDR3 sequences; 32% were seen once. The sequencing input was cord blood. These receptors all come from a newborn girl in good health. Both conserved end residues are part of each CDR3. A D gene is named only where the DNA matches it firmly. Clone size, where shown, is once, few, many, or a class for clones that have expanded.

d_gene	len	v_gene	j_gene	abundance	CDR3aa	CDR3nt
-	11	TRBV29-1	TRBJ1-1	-	CSVELRNRAFF	TGCAGCGTTGAACTCAGGAATAGGGCTTTCTTT
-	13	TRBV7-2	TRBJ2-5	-	CANSTKVQETQYF	TGTGCCAACAGCACGAAGGTCCAAGAGACCCAGTACTTC
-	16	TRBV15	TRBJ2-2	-	CATSRDIRGSTGELFF	TGTGCCACCAGCAGAGATATTAGGGGATCCACCGGGGAGCTGTTTTTT
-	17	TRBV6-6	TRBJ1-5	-	CASSYSMGAGLNQPQHF	TGTGCCAGCAGTTACTCGATGGGTGCAGGGCTCAATCAGCCCCAGCATTTT
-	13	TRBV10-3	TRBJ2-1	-	CAIGLASYNEQFF	TGTGCCATCGGGTTAGCGTCCTACAATGAGCAGTTCTTC
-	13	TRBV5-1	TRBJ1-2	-	CASRAAAYYGYTF	TGCGCCAGCAGGGCAGCAGCTTACTATGGCTACACCTTC
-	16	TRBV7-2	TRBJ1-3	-	CASSLAPGTYGNTIYF	TGTGCCAGCAGCTTAGCCCCAGGGACCTATGGAAACACCATATATTTT
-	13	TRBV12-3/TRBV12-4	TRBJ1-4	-	CASSWQINEKLFF	TGTGCCAGCAGTTGGCAGATTAATGAAAAACTGTTTTTT
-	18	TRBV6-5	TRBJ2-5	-	CASSYSTSGSRGVKTQYF	TGTGCCAGCAGTTACTCAACCTCAGGGAGCAGAGGAGTAAAGACCCAGTACTTC
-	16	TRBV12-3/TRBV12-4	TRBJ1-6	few	CASSLGHSSYNSPLHF	TGTGCCAGCAGTTTAGGGCACAGCTCCTATAATTCACCCCTCCACTTT
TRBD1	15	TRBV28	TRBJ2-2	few	CASSSGQGNTGELFF	TGTGCCAGCAGTTCGGGACAGGGGAACACCGGGGAGCTGTTTTTT
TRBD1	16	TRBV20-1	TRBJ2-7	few	CSANGPGWTGSYEQYF	TGCAGTGCTAATGGGCCCGGGTGGACAGGGTCCTACGAGCAGTACTTC
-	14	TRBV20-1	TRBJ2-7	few	CSAKQGGRSYEQYF	TGCAGTGCTAAGCAAGGGGGTCGTTCCTACGAGCAGTACTTC
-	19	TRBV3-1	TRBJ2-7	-	CASSQVVLSAAKSYNEQYF	TGTGCCAGCAGCCAAGTAGTCTTGTCGGCAGCCAAGTCCTACAATGAGCAGTACTTC
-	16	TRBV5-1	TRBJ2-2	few	CASRTLPEINTGELFF	TGCGCCAGCCGAACCCTTCCCGAGATAAACACCGGGGAGCTGTTTTTT
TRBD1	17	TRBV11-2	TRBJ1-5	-	CASSLGFSGTGNQPQHF	TGTGCCAGCAGCTTAGGTTTTTCCGGGACAGGCAATCAGCCCCAGCATTTT
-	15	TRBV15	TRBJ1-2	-	CATSSPQGPNYGYTF	TGTGCCACCAGCAGCCCCCAGGGACCTAACTATGGCTACACCTTC
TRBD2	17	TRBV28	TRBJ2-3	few	CASSPNPGLAGGNTQYF	TGTGCCAGCAGTCCTAACCCGGGACTTGCGGGAGGGAATACGCAGTATTTT
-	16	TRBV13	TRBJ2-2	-	CASSTVWEEGTGELFF	TGTGCCAGCAGTACTGTGTGGGAGGAGGGCACCGGGGAGCTGTTTTTT
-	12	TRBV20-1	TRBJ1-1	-	CSASQGFAEAFF	TGCAGTGCTAGTCAGGGTTTCGCTGAAGCTTTCTTT
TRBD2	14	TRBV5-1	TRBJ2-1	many	CASTLAGGHNEQFF	TGCGCCAGCACTCTAGCGGGGGGTCACAATGAGCAGTTCTTC
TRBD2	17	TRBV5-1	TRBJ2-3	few	CASSLATSVPFTDTQYF	TGCGCCAGCAGCTTGGCCACTAGCGTCCCATTCACAGATACGCAGTATTTT